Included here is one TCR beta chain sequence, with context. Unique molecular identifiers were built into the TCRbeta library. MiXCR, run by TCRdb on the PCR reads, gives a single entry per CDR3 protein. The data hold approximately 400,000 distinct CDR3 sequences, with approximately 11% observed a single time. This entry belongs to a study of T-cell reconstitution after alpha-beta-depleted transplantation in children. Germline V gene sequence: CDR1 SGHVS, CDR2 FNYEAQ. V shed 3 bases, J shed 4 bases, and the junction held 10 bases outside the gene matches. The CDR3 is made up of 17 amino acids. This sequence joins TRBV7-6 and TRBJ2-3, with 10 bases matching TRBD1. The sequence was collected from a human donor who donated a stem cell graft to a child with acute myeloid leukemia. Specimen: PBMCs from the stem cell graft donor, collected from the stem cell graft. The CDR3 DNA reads TGTGCCAGCAGCTTGACCACGACAGGGGGCCGGGCAGATACGCAGTATTTT. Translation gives CASSLTTTGGRADTQYF.